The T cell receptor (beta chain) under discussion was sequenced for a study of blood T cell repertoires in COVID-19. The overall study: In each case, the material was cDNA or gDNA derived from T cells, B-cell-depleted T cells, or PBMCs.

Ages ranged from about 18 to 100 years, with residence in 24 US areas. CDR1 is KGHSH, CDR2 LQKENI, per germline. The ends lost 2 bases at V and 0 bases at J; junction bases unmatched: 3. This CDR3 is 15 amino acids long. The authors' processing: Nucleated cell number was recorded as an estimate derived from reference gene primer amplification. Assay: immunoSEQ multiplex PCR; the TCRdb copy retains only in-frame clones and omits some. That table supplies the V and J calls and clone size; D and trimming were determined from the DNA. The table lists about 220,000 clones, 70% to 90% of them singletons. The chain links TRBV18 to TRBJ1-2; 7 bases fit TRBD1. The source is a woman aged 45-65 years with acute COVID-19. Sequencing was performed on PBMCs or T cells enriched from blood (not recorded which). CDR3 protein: CASSPRGTANYGYTF. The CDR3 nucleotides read TGTGCCAGCTCACCAAGGGGGACAGCTAACTATGGCTACACCTTC.